The 20 T cell receptor beta chains in this list originate from one sample, sequenced in a study of shared clonotypes between healthy human individuals. The naive CD8 population came from CD45RO-negative cells selected for CCR7, without terminally differentiated effector memory CD45RA+ cells. Generated by immunoSEQ multiplex PCR, the TCRdb table keeps only in-frame clones and is missing some. This table has 760,000 or so clones, 96% appearing once. Sequenced sample: naive CD8+ T cells sorted from blood. These receptors came from a man between 25 and 39 years old in good health.

This clone has just one count. Other DNA sequences from this sample encode an identical CDR3 as well. The chain joins TRBV6-1 to TRBJ2-1; D possibly corresponds to TRBD2 (5 bases). The CDR3 extends over 14 amino acids. V lost 3 bases, J lost 4 bases, and 10 bases lay in between. Germline CDR1 and CDR2: MNHNS and SASEGT. The CDR3 region is CASSEGDRYNEQFF. The CDR3 DNA reads as TGTGCCAGCAGTGAGGGAGATAGGTACAATGAGCAGTTCTTC.

This chain joins TRBV15 and TRBJ2-5; maybe TRBD2 (6 bases). V shed 4 bases and J shed 4 bases, with 16 bases lying between them. Germline CDR1 is LNHNV and CDR2 is YYDKDF (reference sequence). This CDR3 comprises 15 residues. The CDR3, as DNA: TGTGCCACCAGCAACGGTCCCCTGGGAGGAGAGACCCAGTACTTC. This encodes CATSNGPLGGETQYF.

This clone was seen a handful of times. The genes are TRBV7-2 and TRBJ2-1; D not resolved. CDR1 is SGHTA, CDR2 FQGNSA, per germline. V shed 5 bases and J shed 2 bases, with 13 bases lying between them. The CDR3 runs 15 residues. CDR3 region: CASSPLGSPYNEQFF. The DNA for the CDR3 is TGTGCCAGCAGCCCACTCGGGTCTCCCTACAATGAGCAGTTCTTC.

The rearrangement uses TRBV29-1 and TRBJ2-1; the match to TRBD2 covers 9 bases. CDR1 and CDR2 from the germline V gene are SQVTM and ANQGSEA. V was clipped by 5 bases and J by 0 bases; unmatched bases: 11. This CDR3 is 17 amino acids long. CDR3 loop: CSVRASGIHSSYNEQFF. Here the CDR3 DNA reads TGCAGCGTTCGGGCTAGCGGGATTCATAGCTCCTACAATGAGCAGTTCTTC.

The V and J genes are TRBV29-1 and TRBJ1-1; TRBD1 aligns across 7 bases. Looked up from germline, CDR1 is SQVTM and CDR2 is ANQGSEA. With V trimmed by 6 bases and J by 0 bases, 4 bases remained unmatched. CDR3 size: 13 residues. The CDR3 sequence: CSVGQPMNTEAFF. CDR3 coding DNA: TGCAGCGTGGGACAGCCTATGAACACTGAAGCTTTCTTT.

The chain uses TRBV11-2 and TRBJ2-5; 10 bases map to TRBD2. Germline assignment: CDR1 SGHAT and CDR2 FQNNGV. J lost 3 bases, V lost 5 bases, and 12 bases had no gene match. This CDR3 comprises 17 residues. The CDR3 here is CASSEGGLAGAEETQYF. The CDR3 bases are TGTGCCAGCAGCGAGGGAGGGCTAGCGGGAGCGGAAGAGACCCAGTACTTC.

The genes are TRBV11-2 and TRBJ2-7; TRBD2 matches at 11 bases. There are 15 residues in the CDR3. After removal of 5 bases from V and 4 bases from J, the junction contained 7 bases not matched to a gene. Germline V gene lookup returns CDR1 SGHAT and CDR2 FQNNGV. This CDR3 is CASSVSGTSGYEQYF. The CDR3 nucleotides read TGTGCCAGCAGCGTATCCGGGACTAGCGGTTACGAGCAGTACTTC.

This clone has a single count. The chain combines TRBV11-2 with TRBJ2-3; D tentatively fits TRBD1 or TRBD2 (5 bases each). Germline CDR1 SGHAT, CDR2 FQNNGV. V was pared by 0 bases and J by 2 bases, with 15 bases between. There are 17 residues in the CDR3. This chain's CDR3 is CASSLEGEIFNTDTQYF. CDR3 bases: TGTGCCAGCAGCTTAGAGGGGGAGATTTTCAACACAGATACGCAGTATTTT.

This sequence joins TRBV7-9 and TRBJ1-5; TRBD1 is a possible D gene (5 bases). The germline V and J ends were trimmed by 5 bases and 1 base, with 6 bases remaining between them. This CDR3 has 13 residues. Germline CDR1 SEHNR, CDR2 FQNEAQ (reference sequence). The DNA for the CDR3 is TGTGCCAGCAGCCGGGACAGCAATCAGCCCCAGCATTTT. Translating gives CASSRDSNQPQHF.

The sample holds one count of this clone. V and J are TRBV6-5 and TRBJ2-1, with no clear D. This CDR3 comprises 15 residues. CDR1 and CDR2 (germline): MNHEY, SVGAGI. Trimming left V 4 bases short and J 4 bases short, with 14 bases between. The CDR3 region has the DNA TGTGCCAGCAGTTCTGACTTACCGTATTACAATGAGCAGTTCTTC. It yields the protein CASSSDLPYYNEQFF.

The chain joins TRBV30 to TRBJ2-1; 10 bases are shared with TRBD2. Trimming removed 6 bases from V and 6 bases from J; junction bases left unmatched: 5. CDR1 is GTSNPN, CDR2 SVGIG, per germline (reference sequence). The CDR3 runs to 13 residues. DNA of the CDR3: TGTGCCTGCGCCGGGACTAGCGCCAATGAGCAGTTCTTC. Protein product: CACAGTSANEQFF.

This clone was counted once. This chain uses TRBV7-9 with TRBJ2-7; 9 positions agree with TRBD1. V gave up 5 bases and J gave up 2 bases; unmatched junction bases: 4. This CDR3 is built from 14 residues. Germline V CDR1 and CDR2: SEHNR, FQNEAQ (reference sequence). This CDR3 reads CASSPGTGTYEQYF. CDR3 in DNA: TGTGCCAGCAGCCCCGGGACAGGGACCTACGAGCAGTACTTC.

The rearrangement joins TRBV18 to TRBJ2-2; perhaps TRBD2 as D (6 bases). This CDR3 has 17 residues. V dropped 2 bases and J dropped 6 bases, with 19 bases sitting between them. Germline loops: CDR1 KGHSH, CDR2 LQKENI. The CDR3 region has the DNA TGTGCCAGCTCACCAAACTCATACTCGGGAGCAGCCGGGGAGCTGTTTTTT. Its translation: CASSPNSYSGAAGELFF. The complete variable domain, with remaining parts taken from reference TRBV18 and TRBJ2-2, reads NAGVMQNPRHLVRRRGQEARLRCSPMKGHSHVYWYRQLPEEGLKFMVYLQKENIIDESGMPKERFSAEFPKEGPSILRIQQVVRGDSAAYFCASSPNSYSGAAGELFFGEGSRLTVL.

The chain employs TRBV4-2 and TRBJ2-1; D is perhaps TRBD2 (5 bases). CDR1 is LGHNA, CDR2 YNFKEQ, per germline. The CDR3 extends over 16 amino acids. Trimming stripped 0 bases from V and 7 bases from J, with 16 bases between. The CDR3 is CASSQDYAGEGNEQFF. In DNA form, the CDR3 reads TGTGCCAGCAGCCAAGATTACGCAGGCGAGGGTAATGAGCAGTTCTTC.

V usage is TRBV5-1 and J usage is TRBJ1-2; 9 bases fit TRBD1. Germline V gene sequence: CDR1 SGHRS, CDR2 YFSETQ. J gave up 5 bases and V 6 bases, and 11 bases lay outside the gene matches. This CDR3 has 15 residues. CDR3 loop: CASKGTGWTWYGYTF. DNA for the CDR3: TGCGCCAGCAAGGGGACAGGGTGGACGTGGTATGGCTACACCTTC.

The gene calls are TRBV19 and TRBJ2-5; possibly TRBD1 or TRBD2 for D (5 bases each). Germline-derived CDR1 and CDR2 are LNHDA and SQIVND (reference sequence). V was cut by 3 bases and J by 5 bases, with 16 bases left in between. CDR3 length: 15 residues. The CDR3 loop reads CASSMAGTLGETQYF. The CDR3 DNA sequence: TGTGCCAGTAGTATGGCTGGGACGCTCGGCGAGACCCAGTACTTC.

The chain couples TRBV27 to TRBJ2-1; D may match TRBD1 or TRBD2 (5 bases each). The V end lost 3 bases, the J end lost 9 bases, and 15 bases lay between the germline ends. Germline V gives CDR1 MNHEY, CDR2 SMNVEV (reference sequence). The CDR3 extends over 14 amino acids. CDR3 protein: CASSFSRPGGEQFF. Here the CDR3 DNA reads TGTGCCAGCAGTTTTTCCCGGCCTGGGGGTGAGCAGTTCTTC.

The DNA for the CDR3 is TGTGCCAGTAGTACCGGGAGGGCCAGGGAGCAGTTCTTC. It codes for CASSTGRAREQFF. This rearrangement joins TRBV19 to TRBJ2-1, with TRBD2 matching over 8 bases. The CDR3 extends over 13 amino acids. Germline V lookup: CDR1 LNHDA, CDR2 SQIVND (reference sequence). Unmatched junction bases numbered 6, after V lost 4 bases and J lost 10 bases. The full variable domain, with the rest looked up from reference TRBV19 and TRBJ2-1, is DGGITQSPKYLFRKEGQNVTLSCEQNLNHDAMYWYRQDPGQGLRLIYYSQIVNDFQKGDIAEGYSVSREKKESFPLTVTSAQKNPTAFYLCASSTGRAREQFFGPGTRLTVL.

Comments on this clone: Other DNA sequences in this sample translate to the same CDR3. J is TRBJ2-1 and V is TRBV14; TRBD2 agrees at 8 bases. CDR1 and CDR2 from the germline V gene are SGHDN and FVKESK. This CDR3 comprises 13 residues. With V trimmed by 1 base and J by 7 bases, 0 bases remained unmatched. CDR3 region: CASSQGGRNEQFF. CDR3 DNA: TGTGCCAGCAGCCAAGGCGGGAGGAATGAGCAGTTCTTC.

The chain employs TRBV7-3 and TRBJ2-1, with 12 bases fitting TRBD2. The germline gives CDR1 SGHTA, CDR2 FQGTGA. The CDR3 sequence is 16 residues long. The J segment lost 5 bases and the V segment lost 2 bases, leaving 4 bases of the junction unmatched. CDR3 residues: CASSLGTSGLDNEQFF. The CDR3 nucleotides are TGTGCCAGCAGCTTAGGGACTAGCGGGCTGGACAATGAGCAGTTCTTC.